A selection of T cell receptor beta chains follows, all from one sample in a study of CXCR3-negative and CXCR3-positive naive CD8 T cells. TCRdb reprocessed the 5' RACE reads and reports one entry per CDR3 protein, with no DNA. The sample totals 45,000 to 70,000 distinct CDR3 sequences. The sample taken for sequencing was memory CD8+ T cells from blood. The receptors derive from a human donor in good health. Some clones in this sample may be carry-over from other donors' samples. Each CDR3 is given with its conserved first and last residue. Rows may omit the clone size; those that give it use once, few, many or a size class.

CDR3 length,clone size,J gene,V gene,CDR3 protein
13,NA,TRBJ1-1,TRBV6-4,CASSESGGTEAFF
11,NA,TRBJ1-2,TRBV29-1,CSVEGGYGYTF
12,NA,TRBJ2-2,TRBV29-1,CSVARLAGELFF
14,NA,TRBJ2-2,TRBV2,CATPGLPNTGELFF
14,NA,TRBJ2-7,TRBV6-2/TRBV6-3,CASSYRTASYEQYF
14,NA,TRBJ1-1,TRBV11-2,CASSLDPGITEAFF
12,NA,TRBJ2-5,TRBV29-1,CSVSMYQETQYF
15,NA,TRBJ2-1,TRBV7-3,CASSLMLSSYNEQFF
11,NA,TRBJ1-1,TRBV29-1,CSAPQGAEAFF
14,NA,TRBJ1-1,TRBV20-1,CSAASGTLNTEAFF
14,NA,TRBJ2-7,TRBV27,CASSMRDGNYEQYF
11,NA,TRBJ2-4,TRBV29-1,CSVVEENIQYF
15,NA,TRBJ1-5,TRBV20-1,CSARVPGGPHQPQHF
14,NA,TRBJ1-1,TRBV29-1,CSVDGGSVNTEAFF
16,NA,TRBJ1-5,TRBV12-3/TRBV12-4,CASSPRGSRVVQPQHF
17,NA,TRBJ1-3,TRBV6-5,CASSYGVGDNSGNTIYF
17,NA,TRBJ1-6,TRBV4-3,CASSLDSKPYYNSPLHF
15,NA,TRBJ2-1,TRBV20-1,CSARLGEADYNEQFF
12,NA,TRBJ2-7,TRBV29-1,CSALSYTYEQYF
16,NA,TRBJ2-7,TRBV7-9,CASSPYPQGRDYEQYF
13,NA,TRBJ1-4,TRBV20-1,CSAREREFEKLFF
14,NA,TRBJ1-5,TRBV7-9,CASSSLRDGEPQHF
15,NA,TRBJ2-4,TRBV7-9,CASSSLRKTGNIQYF
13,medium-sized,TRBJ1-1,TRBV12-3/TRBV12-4,CASSLTANTEAFF
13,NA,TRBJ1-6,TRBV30,CAWSSRESSPLHF
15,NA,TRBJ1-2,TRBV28,CARAWEQGGNYGYTF
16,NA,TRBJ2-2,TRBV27,CASSSWTSSSTGELFF
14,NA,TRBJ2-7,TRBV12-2,CASRLGQSSYEQYF
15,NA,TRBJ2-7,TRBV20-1,CSARDSTSESYEQYF
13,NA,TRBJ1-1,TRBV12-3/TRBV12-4,CASSFELNTEAFF
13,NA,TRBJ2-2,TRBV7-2,CASSLVLTGELFF
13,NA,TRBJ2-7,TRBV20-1,CSARGDRDYEQYF
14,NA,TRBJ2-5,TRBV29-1,CSGGPVDLEETQYF
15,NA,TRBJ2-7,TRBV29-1,CSVERTGQNSYEQYF
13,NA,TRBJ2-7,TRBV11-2,CASSLSATYEQYF
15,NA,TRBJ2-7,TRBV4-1,CASSQAPDNSYEQYF
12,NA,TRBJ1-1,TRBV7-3,CASSSGGTEAFF
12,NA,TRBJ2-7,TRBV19,CASSGDSYEQYF
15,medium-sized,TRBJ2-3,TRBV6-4,CASSERGGASDTQYF
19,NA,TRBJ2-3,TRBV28,CASSDPGLAGGPSTDTQYF
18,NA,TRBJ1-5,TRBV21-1,CASPGGQGGEYSNQPQHF
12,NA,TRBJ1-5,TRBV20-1,CSARGGYQPQHF
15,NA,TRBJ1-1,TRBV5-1,CASSPRGGRTTEAFF
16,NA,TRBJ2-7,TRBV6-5,CASSGPGTGFDYEQYF
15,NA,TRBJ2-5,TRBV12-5,CASRLGLAGEETQYF
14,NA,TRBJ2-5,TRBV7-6,CASSGLAGAETQYF